This entry lists 16 T cell receptor beta chains sequenced from one sample in a study of T cell responses to AZD1222 COVID-19 vaccine. The table came from immunoSEQ multiplex PCR; TCRdb's copy has only in-frame clones and leaves some out. The sample consists of roughly 150,000 clones, over 65% of them appearing once. This material consisted of peripheral blood, taken on day 0 of AZD1222 vaccination. These TCRs come from an adult in good health.

The genes are TRBV30 and TRBJ1-2; D remains ambiguous. V lost 2 bases to trimming and J lost 5 bases, with 21 bases between them. The CDR3 has 16 residues. Germline V lookup: CDR1 GTSNPN, CDR2 SVGIG (reference sequence). The CDR3 region has the DNA TGTGCCTGGAGTCTGTCGGGGTTGGTCCCCACATATGGCTACACCTTC. Translated, it gives CAWSLSGLVPTYGYTF. The full variable domain, rest sourced from reference TRBV30 and TRBJ1-2, is SQTIHQWPATLVQPVGSPLSLECTVEGTSNPNLYWYRQAAGRGLQLLFYSVGIGQISSEVPQNLSASRPQDRQFILSSKKLLLSDSGFYLCAWSLSGLVPTYGYTFGSGTRLTVV.

The rearrangement joins TRBV6-2 or TRBV6-3 to TRBJ1-6, with D possibly TRBD1 on 5 matching bases. CDR1 and CDR2 from the germline V gene are MNHEY and SVGEGT. V was trimmed by 4 bases and J by 8 bases, leaving 12 bases between them. This CDR3 has 14 amino acids. This CDR3 reads CASSLGLGDSPLHF. CDR3 bases: TGTGCCAGCAGTTTGGGCCTGGGGGATTCACCCCTCCACTTT.

This chain uses TRBV6-5 with TRBJ2-5; D is perhaps TRBD1 (5 bases). V gave up 6 bases and J gave up 1 base, with 9 bases separating them. This CDR3 spans 13 amino acids. The germline V gene has CDR1 MNHEY and CDR2 SVGAGI. CDR3 amino acids: CASSWTSQETQYF. The CDR3, as DNA: TGTGCCAGCAGCTGGACATCCCAAGAGACCCAGTACTTC.

This rearrangement joins TRBV5-1 to TRBJ1-1, with 8 nucleotides matching TRBD1. The V and J ends lost 4 bases and 5 bases, in that order; junction bases with no gene match: 16. In germline, CDR1 is SGHRS, CDR2 YFSETQ. This CDR3 has 17 amino acids. This CDR3 is CASSPAPIGQGWTEAFF. The CDR3 nucleotides read TGCGCCAGCAGCCCGGCTCCAATAGGACAGGGCTGGACTGAAGCTTTCTTT.

Written as DNA, the CDR3 is TGTGCCACCAGCCTGGGACGGCGGCTCTCTGGAAACACCATATATTTT. Encoded protein: CATSLGRRLSGNTIYF. J is TRBJ1-3 and V is TRBV15; perhaps TRBD1 as D (5 bases). Per the germline V gene, CDR1 is LNHNV and CDR2 is YYDKDF (reference sequence). Trimming took off 5 bases at V and 0 bases at J, with 14 bases between the two ends. This CDR3 is 16 amino acids long. The full variable domain, in which reference TRBV15 and TRBJ1-3 provide the parts outside the CDR3, is DAMVIQNPRYQVTQFGKPVTLSCSQTLNHNVMYWYQQKSSQAPKLLFHYYDKDFNNEADTPDNFQSRRPNTSFCFLDIRSPGLGDTAMYLCATSLGRRLSGNTIYFGEGSWLTVV.

This clone was seen only a few times. The gene calls are TRBV6-5 and TRBJ1-2; possible D gene TRBD1, 5 bases. This CDR3 spans 13 amino acids. V was pared by 6 bases and J by 8 bases, with 16 bases between. CDR1 and CDR2 from the germline V gene are MNHEY and SVGAGI. The CDR3 region is CASSQGVREGYTF. In DNA, the CDR3 is TGTGCCAGCAGCCAAGGGGTGCGGGAGGGCTACACCTTC.

V and J are TRBV20-1 and TRBJ1-5; 7 nucleotides agree with TRBD1. CDR1 is DFQATT and CDR2 is SNEGSKA in the germline V gene (reference sequence). The CDR3 runs to 15 residues. V shed 3 bases, J shed 9 bases, and the junction held 14 bases outside the gene matches. The CDR3 sequence: CSASPTGQALGPQHF. The CDR3 bases are TGCAGTGCTAGTCCAACCGGACAGGCCCTAGGGCCCCAGCATTTT.

The DNA for the CDR3 is TGTGCCAGCAGCCAAGACGATAGGGGAACGAGAAAACTGTTTTTT. Translation: CASSQDDRGTRKLFF. The chain uses TRBV3-1 (or the pseudogene TRBV3-2) and TRBJ1-4; TRBD1 is a possible D gene (5 bases). This CDR3 is 15 amino acids long. Germline assignment: CDR1 LGHDT and CDR2 YNNKEL (reference sequence). V shed 0 bases and J shed 10 bases, with 15 bases lying between them.

The chain employs TRBV6-1 and TRBJ1-1; D is perhaps TRBD1 (5 bases). CDR1 is MNHNS, CDR2 SASEGT, per germline. V lost 3 bases to trimming and J lost 4 bases, with 21 bases between them. CDR3 length: 17 residues. The CDR3 here is CASSDEYLQGGGTEAFF. The CDR3 nucleotides are TGTGCCAGCAGTGACGAATATCTGCAGGGAGGAGGCACTGAAGCTTTCTTT.

The chain uses TRBV2 and TRBJ2-7; D may be TRBD1 or TRBD2 (5 bases each). CDR1 is SNHLY and CDR2 is FYNNEI in the germline V gene. The length of the CDR3 is 15 residues. V was pared by 1 base and J by 0 bases, with 10 bases between. The CDR3 protein is CASSEGGTDSYEQYF. In DNA, the CDR3 is TGTGCCAGCAGTGAAGGGGGGACGGACTCCTACGAGCAGTACTTC.

The count of this clone is one. The chain joins TRBV27 to TRBJ2-7; 8 bases are a match to TRBD1. In germline, CDR1 is MNHEY, CDR2 SMNVEV (reference sequence). The junction had 1 base not matched to a gene; V was cut back by 1 base and J by 2 bases. The CDR3 is made up of 14 amino acids. The CDR3 region has the DNA TGTGCCAGCAGTTTATGGACAGGGCCCTACGAGCAGTACTTC. Its translation: CASSLWTGPYEQYF.

In the case of this clone: Given a much more abundant clone one base away, this may be a read error. The sample holds other DNA sequences that translate to the same CDR3. J is TRBJ1-1 and V is TRBV28, with TRBD1 matching over 7 bases. The CDR3 totals 13 residues. In germline, CDR1 is MDHEN, CDR2 SYDVKM. J gave up 1 base and V 6 bases, and 2 bases lay outside the gene matches. The CDR3 DNA follows: TGTGCCAGCAGCAGGACAGGGAACACTGAAGCTTTCTTT. Residues: CASSRTGNTEAFF.

This chain joins TRBV3-1 (or the pseudogene TRBV3-2) and TRBJ1-2; 7 bases map to TRBD1. The germline gives CDR1 LGHDT, CDR2 YNNKEL (reference sequence). The CDR3 has 12 amino acids. V lost 3 bases, J lost 7 bases, and 2 bases stayed unmatched. The CDR3 DNA reads as TGTGCCAGCAGCCACGGGACAGTTGGCTACACCTTC. Translated, it gives CASSHGTVGYTF.

The V and J genes are TRBV28 and TRBJ2-7; 9 bases agree with TRBD1. The CDR3 contains 17 residues. The V and J ends lost 1 base and 0 bases, in that order; junction bases with no gene match: 7. Germline V CDR1 and CDR2: MDHEN, SYDVKM. For the CDR3, the DNA is TGTGCCAGCAGTTTATTGCCCGGACAGGGGAGCTCCTACGAGCAGTACTTC. This encodes CASSLLPGQGSSYEQYF.

V is TRBV12-5 and J is TRBJ2-1, with TRBD1 matching 9 bases. The germline gives CDR1 LGHNT, CDR2 FRNRAP. After removal of 5 bases from V and 2 bases from J, the junction contained 4 bases not matched to a gene. The CDR3 spans 15 residues. The CDR3 loop is CASGAGTGTYNEQFF. DNA for the CDR3: TGTGCTAGTGGTGCCGGGACAGGGACCTACAATGAGCAGTTCTTC.

This clone was seen a few times. The chain combines TRBV5-6 with TRBJ2-7; a possible D gene is TRBD1 (6 bases). Germline-derived CDR1 and CDR2 are SGHDT and YYEEEE. V lost 5 bases and J 3 bases, leaving 24 bases between the germline ends. This CDR3 region has 17 residues. The CDR3 region is CASRYSRSRDIIYEQYF. The CDR3 DNA reads as TGTGCCAGCAGATACTCGCGAAGCCGGGACATAATCTACGAGCAGTACTTC.